The entry that follows covers one T cell receptor beta chain sequence. The data derive from a study of technical replicates of blood from a handful of donors. With V trimmed by 5 bases and J by 1 base, 3 bases remained unmatched. The CDR3 consists of 15 residues. Germline CDR1 SGHTA, CDR2 FQGTGA. Method: immunoSEQ multiplex PCR; TCRdb's copy keeps in-frame clones and lacks some. The profile shows about 44,000 clones, 96% of them singletons. The sequence derives from a human donor in good health. The chain links TRBV7-3 to TRBJ2-1, with 9 positions matching TRBD1. The specimen sequenced was T cells isolated from PBMCs. The CDR3 loop reads CASSQTGGSYNEQFF. DNA of the CDR3: TGTGCCAGCAGCCAGACAGGGGGGTCCTACAATGAGCAGTTCTTC.